The 27 T cell receptor beta chains presented below share a single source sample, sequenced in a study of CD8+ T cells in alopecia areata. Investigators isolated RNA and reverse transcribed it into cDNA to act as the sequencing template. Generated by immunoSEQ multiplex PCR, the TCRdb table keeps only in-frame clones and is missing some. This sample has about 98,000 clones, with roughly 42% found just once. Sequencing was carried out using CD4+ T cells sorted from blood. The receptors derive from a human donor with alopecia areata.

This clone was detected only a few times. The chain combines TRBV6-5 with TRBJ2-2; maybe TRBD2 (6 bases). The CDR3 totals 16 residues. The V end was cut by 0 bases, the J end by 1 base, with 9 bases between. CDR1 is MNHEY, CDR2 SVGAGI, per germline. The CDR3 DNA is TGTGCCAGCAGTTACTCGGGGGGATTGAACACCGGGGAGCTGTTTTTT. Translating it yields CASSYSGGLNTGELFF.

Only a few counts were recorded for this clone. V gene TRBV5-1 combines with J gene TRBJ2-2; D might be TRBD2 (6 bases). Trimming took off 0 bases at V and 5 bases at J, with 14 bases between the two ends. The CDR3 has 16 residues. Germline V gene sequence: CDR1 SGHRS, CDR2 YFSETQ. The CDR3 here is CASSLGFASETGELFF. The CDR3 DNA is TGCGCCAGCAGCTTGGGGTTCGCTAGCGAGACCGGGGAGCTGTTTTTT.

The chain joins TRBV29-1 to TRBJ1-2, with 8 bases identical to TRBD1. V lost 4 bases to trimming and J lost 8 bases; unmatched junction nucleotides: 15. The germline gives CDR1 SQVTM, CDR2 ANQGSEA. There are 15 residues in the CDR3. The CDR3 DNA is TGCAGCGTTGGGCAAGCCGGGACAGGCTCGGGCGGCTACACCTTC. It codes for CSVGQAGTGSGGYTF.

V is TRBV29-1 and J is TRBJ1-1; D gene ambiguous. V lost 7 bases and J lost 3, with 9 bases in between. The CDR3 runs 11 residues. Germline lookup yields CDR1 SQVTM and CDR2 ANQGSEA. The CDR3 DNA sequence: TGCAGCGCGCGTGGGGACACTGAAGCTTTCTTT. Its translation is CSARGDTEAFF.

This clone has only a few counts. The V and J genes are TRBV29-1 and TRBJ2-2; D is possibly TRBD1 (6 bases). The CDR3 spans 12 residues. V was shortened by 8 bases and J by 4 bases, with 11 bases between the two germline ends. The germline V gene encodes CDR1 SQVTM and CDR2 ANQGSEA. CDR3 in amino acids: CSPPGVTGELFF. CDR3 DNA: TGCAGCCCCCCAGGGGTCACCGGGGAGCTGTTTTTT.

This clone was seen a few times. The DNA of the CDR3 is TGTGCCAGCAGCCAGCCGACTAGCGGGATGGACGAGCAGTACTTC. Its protein is CASSQPTSGMDEQYF. The V and J genes are TRBV7-2 and TRBJ2-7; 11 bases align to TRBD2. The CDR3 contains 15 residues. The trim removed 5 bases at V and 5 bases at J, leaving 8 bases unmatched. Germline V gene sequence: CDR1 SGHTA, CDR2 FQGNSA. Supplemented by reference TRBV7-2 and TRBJ2-7, the full variable domain reads GAGVSQSPSNKVTEKGKDVELRCDPISGHTALYWYRQSLGQGLEFLIYFQGNSAPDKSGLPSDRFSAERTGGSVSTLTIQRTQQEDSAVYLCASSQPTSGMDEQYFGPGTRLTVT.

In this sample, this clone turned up a few times. The chain links TRBV28 to TRBJ2-7; 7 positions agree with TRBD2. CDR1 MDHEN and CDR2 SYDVKM come from the germline V gene. The CDR3 runs 13 residues. V dropped 8 bases and J dropped 5; count of bases not matched to a gene: 9. The CDR3 spells CASEQGGVDEQYF. The CDR3 coding sequence is TGTGCCAGCGAGCAGGGAGGGGTGGACGAGCAGTACTTC.

CDR3 sequence reads: CASSRTSGYEQYF. The DNA of the CDR3 is TGTGCCAGCAGTAGGACTAGCGGCTACGAGCAGTACTTC. The genes are TRBV5-6 and TRBJ2-7, with 10 bases lining up with TRBD2. The CDR3 consists of 13 residues. J gave up 3 bases and V 5 bases, and 2 bases lay outside the gene matches. Germline V gene lookup returns CDR1 SGHDT and CDR2 YYEEEE.

The V gene is TRBV2, the J gene TRBJ2-1; the D gene is possibly TRBD1 (6 bases). Germline-derived CDR1 and CDR2 are SNHLY and FYNNEI. Trimming shortened V by 5 bases and J by 0 bases, and 14 bases separated the two germline ends. This CDR3 region has 16 residues. The DNA of the CDR3 is TGTGCCAGCAGTCTCATCCGGGACAACTCCTACAATGAGCAGTTCTTC. Encoded protein: CASSLIRDNSYNEQFF.

The chain carries TRBV5-1 and TRBJ2-3, with D possibly being TRBD1 or TRBD2 (5 bases each). Germline CDR1 reads SGHRS; CDR2 reads YFSETQ. The ends were cut back, 4 bases at V and 4 bases at J, with 10 bases in the middle. CDR3 length: 13 residues. The CDR3 nucleotides read TGCGCCAGCAGCCCCGGGACCTCAGATACGCAGTATTTT. The encoded protein is CASSPGTSDTQYF.

The sample holds a few counts of this clone. This chain joins TRBV9 and TRBJ2-5; TRBD2 agrees at 13 bases. Trimming removed 2 bases from V and 5 bases from J; junction bases left unmatched: 6. Per the germline V gene, CDR1 is SGDLS and CDR2 is YYNGEE. The CDR3 spans 16 residues. CDR3 nucleotide sequence: TGTGCCAGCAGCGTCGGACTAGCGGGAGTTGGGGAGACCCAGTACTTC. This codes for CASSVGLAGVGETQYF.

This sequence joins TRBV2 and TRBJ1-5; 8 bases fit TRBD1. Trimming took 5 bases from V and 6 from J; bases not matched to a gene: 6. CDR1 and CDR2 (germline): SNHLY, FYNNEI. This CDR3 spans 14 amino acids. The CDR3 DNA reads TGTGCCAGCAGTCCGGGGACAGGTGTTCAGCCCCAGCATTTT. This codes for CASSPGTGVQPQHF. The entire variable domain, with the rest obtained from reference TRBV2 and TRBJ1-5, is as follows: EPEVTQTPSHQVTQMGQEVILRCVPISNHLYFYWYRQILGQKVEFLVSFYNNEISEKSEIFDDQFSVERPDGSNFTLKIRSTKLEDSAMYFCASSPGTGVQPQHFGDGTRLSIL.

Only a few counts were recorded for this clone. The same CDR3 also results from other DNA sequences found in this sample. The rearrangement joins TRBV30 to TRBJ2-3, with D possibly being TRBD1 (5 bases). This CDR3 is 12 amino acids long. Germline V gene lookup returns CDR1 GTSNPN and CDR2 SVGIG (reference sequence). The V and J ends lost 5 bases and 1 base respectively, with 7 bases between them. The CDR3 protein is CAWGQRTDTQYF. In DNA form, the CDR3 reads TGTGCCTGGGGACAACGCACAGATACGCAGTATTTT.

A few counts support this clone. CDR3 nucleotides: TGTGCCAGCAGCCTCGGGACAGCCTCAGGATATGGCTACACCTTC. Its protein product is CASSLGTASGYGYTF. This chain uses TRBV7-9 with TRBJ1-2; 7 bases are a match to TRBD1. The CDR3 extends over 15 amino acids. CDR1 and CDR2 (germline): SEHNR, FQNEAQ (reference sequence). The V and J ends lost 5 bases and 5 bases, in that order; junction bases with no gene match: 11.

This clone has a handful of counts. The chain joins TRBV10-3 to TRBJ2-2; 9 nucleotides line up with TRBD1. The CDR3 is 15 residues long. J gave up 5 bases and V 6 bases, and 7 bases lay outside the gene matches. Germline V gives CDR1 ENHRY, CDR2 SYGVKD. In nucleotides, the CDR3 is TGTGCCATCAGCTCGACAGGGGGTCTAACCGGGGAGCTGTTTTTT. Protein: CAISSTGGLTGELFF.

The chain uses TRBV29-1 and TRBJ1-4; possibly TRBD1 for D (6 bases). The CDR3 runs to 13 residues. Germline lookup yields CDR1 SQVTM and CDR2 ANQGSEA. V was cut by 6 bases and J by 1 base, with 9 bases left in between. CDR3 sequence (DNA): TGCAGCGTGGGACACGGAACTAATGAAAAACTGTTTTTT. Protein sequence: CSVGHGTNEKLFF.

The V and J genes are TRBV2 and TRBJ2-2; D is undetermined. V shed 1 base and J shed 0 bases, with 6 bases lying between them. Germline CDR1 is SNHLY and CDR2 is FYNNEI. The CDR3 extends over 15 amino acids. The CDR3, as DNA: TGTGCCAGCAGTGAAGTGACACCGAACACCGGGGAGCTGTTTTTT. Protein: CASSEVTPNTGELFF.

This rearrangement joins TRBV5-5 to TRBJ2-5; no clear D. From germline, CDR1 is SGHKS and CDR2 YYEKEE (reference sequence). This CDR3 comprises 15 residues. The germline V and J ends were trimmed by 0 bases and 2 bases, with 11 bases remaining between them. CDR3 coding DNA: TGTGCCAGCAGCTTGGACTCCTGGGCGCAAGAGACCCAGTACTTC. It encodes CASSLDSWAQETQYF.

This clone turned up a few times. The V call is TRBV29-1, the J call TRBJ1-2; the D is unclear. This CDR3 spans 12 amino acids. V lost 1 base to trimming and J lost 3 bases, with 6 bases between them. Germline CDR1 is SQVTM and CDR2 is ANQGSEA. The CDR3 reads CSVEGLDYGYTF. CDR3 nucleotide sequence: TGCAGCGTTGAAGGTCTTGACTATGGCTACACCTTC.

The V gene is TRBV14, the J gene TRBJ2-2; a possible D gene is TRBD2 (6 bases). From germline, CDR1 is SGHDN and CDR2 FVKESK. This CDR3 has 15 amino acids. V was pared by 1 base and J by 4 bases, with 10 bases between. In nucleotides, the CDR3 is TGTGCCAGCAGCCAAGTTCAGGGACTCACCGGGGAGCTGTTTTTT. Amino acid sequence: CASSQVQGLTGELFF.

This sequence joins TRBV7-2 and TRBJ2-7, with 12 bases lining up with TRBD1. J gave up 7 bases and V 5 bases, and 12 bases lay outside the gene matches. Germline V gives CDR1 SGHTA, CDR2 FQGNSA. This CDR3 region has 16 residues. CDR3 in DNA: TGTGCCAGCAGCCCGGCCCCGGGACAGGGGGCGCTGGAGCAGTACTTC. Its translation: CASSPAPGQGALEQYF.

The chain is built from TRBV29-1 and TRBJ2-1; TRBD2 agrees at 13 bases. Trimming took 2 bases from V and 7 from J; bases not matched to a gene: 5. The germline V gene has CDR1 SQVTM and CDR2 ANQGSEA. CDR3 length equals 15 residues. CDR3 region: CSVELGLAGLNEQFF. CDR3 sequence (DNA): TGCAGCGTTGAATTGGGACTAGCGGGATTGAATGAGCAGTTCTTC.

There are a few counts of this clone. CDR3 nucleotides: TGCAGCGTTGAGGGAGGACAGCACACAGATACGCAGTATTTT. It encodes CSVEGGQHTDTQYF. V is TRBV29-1 and J is TRBJ2-3; D tentatively fits TRBD1 or TRBD2 (6 bases each). The CDR3 loop spans 14 amino acids. CDR1 and CDR2 from the germline V gene are SQVTM and ANQGSEA. V was clipped by 3 bases and J by 2 bases, with 12 bases between them.

This chain uses TRBV7-2 with TRBJ1-2, with D hard to call. This CDR3 has 14 amino acids. V lost 1 base and J lost 1, with 7 bases in between. In germline, CDR1 is SGHTA, CDR2 FQGNSA. In DNA form, the CDR3 reads TGTGCCAGCAGCTTAGGAGGGCTTAACTATGGCTACACCTTC. Its translation: CASSLGGLNYGYTF.

This chain joins TRBV28 and TRBJ2-4, with D possibly being TRBD1 or TRBD2 (5 bases each). V was cut by 7 bases and J by 0 bases, with 10 bases left in between. CDR3 size: 14 residues. Germline V lookup: CDR1 MDHEN, CDR2 SYDVKM. This chain's CDR3 is CASNSGTAKNIQYF. CDR3 nucleotides: TGTGCCAGCAATTCCGGGACAGCCAAAAACATTCAGTACTTC.

The rearrangement joins TRBV29-1 to TRBJ2-1, with TRBD2 identical over 7 bases. V shed 2 bases, J shed 8 bases, and the junction held 9 bases outside the gene matches. This CDR3 comprises 14 residues. Germline V gives CDR1 SQVTM, CDR2 ANQGSEA. As DNA, the CDR3 is TGCAGCGTTGAATGGGAGGGCCTTGGGTATGAGCAGTTCTTC. It codes for CSVEWEGLGYEQFF.

This clone was found a few times. V gene TRBV29-1 combines with J gene TRBJ1-4; possible D gene TRBD1, 6 bases. The germline gives CDR1 SQVTM, CDR2 ANQGSEA. V lost 6 bases, J lost 3 bases, and 17 bases lay in between. The CDR3 spans 15 residues. In nucleotides, the CDR3 is TGCAGCGTGGCGGCCGGGGGGCAGGCTAATGAAAAACTGTTTTTT. Its translation: CSVAAGGQANEKLFF.